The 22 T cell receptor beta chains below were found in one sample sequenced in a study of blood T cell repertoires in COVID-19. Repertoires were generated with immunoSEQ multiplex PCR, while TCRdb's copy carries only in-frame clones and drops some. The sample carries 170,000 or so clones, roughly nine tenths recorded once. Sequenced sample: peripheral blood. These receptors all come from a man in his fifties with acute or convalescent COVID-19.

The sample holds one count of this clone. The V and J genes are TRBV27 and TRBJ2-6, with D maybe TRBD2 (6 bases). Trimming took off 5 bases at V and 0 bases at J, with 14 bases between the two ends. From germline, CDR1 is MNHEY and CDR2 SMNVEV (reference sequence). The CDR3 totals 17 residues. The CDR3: CASSRGTSPSGANVLTF. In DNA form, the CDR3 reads TGTGCCAGCAGTCGCGGGACTTCCCCCTCTGGGGCCAACGTCCTGACTTTC.

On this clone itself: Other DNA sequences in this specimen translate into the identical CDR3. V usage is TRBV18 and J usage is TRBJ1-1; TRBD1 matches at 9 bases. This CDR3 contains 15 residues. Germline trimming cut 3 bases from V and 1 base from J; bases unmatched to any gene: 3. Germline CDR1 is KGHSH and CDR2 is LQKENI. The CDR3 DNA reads TGTGCCAGCTCACCGCCGGGACAGGGGAACACTGAAGCTTTCTTT. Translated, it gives CASSPPGQGNTEAFF. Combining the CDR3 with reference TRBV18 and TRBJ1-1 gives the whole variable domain NAGVMQNPRHLVRRRGQEARLRCSPMKGHSHVYWYRQLPEEGLKFMVYLQKENIIDESGMPKERFSAEFPKEGPSILRIQQVVRGDSAAYFCASSPPGQGNTEAFFGQGTRLTVV.

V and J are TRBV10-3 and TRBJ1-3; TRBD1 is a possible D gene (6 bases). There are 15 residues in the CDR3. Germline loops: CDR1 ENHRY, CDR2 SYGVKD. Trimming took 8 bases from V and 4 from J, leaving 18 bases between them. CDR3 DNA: TGTGCCATCGGTCAGGACAGATCCAGAGGAAACACCATATATTTT. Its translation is CAIGQDRSRGNTIYF.

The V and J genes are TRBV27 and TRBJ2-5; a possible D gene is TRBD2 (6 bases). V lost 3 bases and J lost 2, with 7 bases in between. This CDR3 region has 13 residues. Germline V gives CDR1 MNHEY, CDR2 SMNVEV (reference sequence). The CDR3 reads CASSLGRQETQYF. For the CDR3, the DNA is TGTGCCAGCAGTTTGGGGAGGCAAGAGACCCAGTACTTC.

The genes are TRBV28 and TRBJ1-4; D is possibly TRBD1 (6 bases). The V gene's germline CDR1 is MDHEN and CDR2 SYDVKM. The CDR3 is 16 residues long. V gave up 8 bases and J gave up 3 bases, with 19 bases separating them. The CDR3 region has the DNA TGTGCCAGCCGAAGCAGACAGGCGCTTCCTAATGAAAAACTGTTTTTT. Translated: CASRSRQALPNEKLFF.

In nucleotides, the CDR3 is TGTGCCAGTAAGGGGGTCGGGACTGAAGCTTTCTTT. Protein: CASKGVGTEAFF. The gene calls are TRBV19 and TRBJ1-1; tentatively, D is TRBD1 (6 bases). The germline CDR1 and CDR2 sequences are LNHDA and SQIVND (reference sequence). The V and J ends lost 7 bases and 5 bases respectively, with 11 bases between them. The length of the CDR3 is 12 residues.

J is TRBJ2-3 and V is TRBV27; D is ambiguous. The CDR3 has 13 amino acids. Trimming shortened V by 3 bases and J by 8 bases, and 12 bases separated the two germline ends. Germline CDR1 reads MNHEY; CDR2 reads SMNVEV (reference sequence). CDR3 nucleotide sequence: TGTGCCAGCAGTTTGGTTCGACATGCTACGCAGTATTTT. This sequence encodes CASSLVRHATQYF.

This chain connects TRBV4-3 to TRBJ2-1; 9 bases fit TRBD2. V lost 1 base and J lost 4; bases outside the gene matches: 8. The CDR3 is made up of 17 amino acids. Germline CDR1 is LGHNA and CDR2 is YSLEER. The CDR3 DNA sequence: TGCGCCAGCAGCCAAGCCCCCGGGCGGGGGGGTTACAATGAGCAGTTCTTC. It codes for CASSQAPGRGGYNEQFF.

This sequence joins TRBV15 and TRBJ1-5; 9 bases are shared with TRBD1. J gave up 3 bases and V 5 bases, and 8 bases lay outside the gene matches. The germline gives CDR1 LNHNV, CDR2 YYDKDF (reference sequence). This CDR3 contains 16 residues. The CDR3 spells CATSVYRGRNNQPQHF. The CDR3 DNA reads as TGTGCCACCAGCGTCTACAGGGGGCGAAACAATCAGCCCCAGCATTTT.

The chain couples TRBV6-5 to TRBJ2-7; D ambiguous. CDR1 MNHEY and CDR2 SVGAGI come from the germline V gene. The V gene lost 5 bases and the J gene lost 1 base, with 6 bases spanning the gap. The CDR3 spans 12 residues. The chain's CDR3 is CASSPGSYEQYF. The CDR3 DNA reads TGTGCCAGCAGTCCCGGTTCCTACGAGCAGTACTTC.

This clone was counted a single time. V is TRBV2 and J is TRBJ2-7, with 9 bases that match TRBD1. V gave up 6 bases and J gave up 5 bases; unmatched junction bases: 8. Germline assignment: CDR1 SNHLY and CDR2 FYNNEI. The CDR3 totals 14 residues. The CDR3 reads CASRAGTGSDEQYF. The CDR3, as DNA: TGTGCCAGCAGGGCCGGGACAGGGTCCGACGAGCAGTACTTC. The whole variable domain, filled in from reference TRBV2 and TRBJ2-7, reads EPEVTQTPSHQVTQMGQEVILRCVPISNHLYFYWYRQILGQKVEFLVSFYNNEISEKSEIFDDQFSVERPDGSNFTLKIRSTKLEDSAMYFCASRAGTGSDEQYFGPGTRLTVT.

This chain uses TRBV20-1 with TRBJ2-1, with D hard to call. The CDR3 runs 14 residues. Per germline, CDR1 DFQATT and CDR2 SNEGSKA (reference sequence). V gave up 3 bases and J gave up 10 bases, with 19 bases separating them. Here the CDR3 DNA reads TGCAGTGCTAGTCCCCTAGTGCCTCCGGCCGAGCAGTTCTTC. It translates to CSASPLVPPAEQFF.

CDR3 DNA: TGTGCCAGCAGGTCGACAGGGACCTCTGGAAACACCATATATTTT. This gives the protein CASRSTGTSGNTIYF. V is TRBV6-5 and J is TRBJ1-3; 7 bases line up with TRBD1. CDR3 length: 15 residues. V gave up 6 bases and J gave up 0 bases; unmatched junction bases: 5. CDR1 MNHEY and CDR2 SVGAGI come from the germline V gene.

The CDR3 DNA reads TGTGCCAGCAGCCCAGGGACTAGCGGGGTGGAGCAGTTCTTC. The encoded protein is CASSPGTSGVEQFF. The rearrangement joins TRBV11-2 to TRBJ2-1, with 13 bases matching TRBD2. This CDR3 has 14 residues. J was trimmed by 10 bases and V by 5 bases; bases with no gene match: 5. Germline CDR1 is SGHAT and CDR2 is FQNNGV.

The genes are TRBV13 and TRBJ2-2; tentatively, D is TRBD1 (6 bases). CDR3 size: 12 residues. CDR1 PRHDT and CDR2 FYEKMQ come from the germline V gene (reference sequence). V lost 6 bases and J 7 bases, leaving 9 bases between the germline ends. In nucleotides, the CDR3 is TGTGCCAGCAGTTTACAGGGCGGGGAGCTGTTTTTT. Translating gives CASSLQGGELFF.

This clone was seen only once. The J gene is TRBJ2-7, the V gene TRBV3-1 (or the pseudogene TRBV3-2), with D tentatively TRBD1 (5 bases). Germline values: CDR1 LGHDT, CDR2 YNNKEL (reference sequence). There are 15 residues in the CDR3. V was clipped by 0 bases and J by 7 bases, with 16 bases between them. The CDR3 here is CASSQDVGRAREQYF. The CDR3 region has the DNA TGTGCCAGCAGCCAAGACGTGGGCAGGGCTCGGGAGCAGTACTTC.

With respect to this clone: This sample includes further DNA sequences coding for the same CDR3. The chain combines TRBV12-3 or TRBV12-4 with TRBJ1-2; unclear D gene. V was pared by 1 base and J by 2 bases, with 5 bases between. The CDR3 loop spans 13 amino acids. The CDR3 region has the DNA TGTGCCAGCAGTTTAGGCCAGAACTATGGCTACACCTTC. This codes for CASSLGQNYGYTF.

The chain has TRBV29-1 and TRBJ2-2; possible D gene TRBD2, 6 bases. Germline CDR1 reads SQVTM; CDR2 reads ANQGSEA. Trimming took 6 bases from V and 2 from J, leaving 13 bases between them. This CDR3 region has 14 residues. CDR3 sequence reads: CSVSPDYNTGELFF. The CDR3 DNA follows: TGCAGCGTCTCCCCGGACTACAACACCGGGGAGCTGTTTTTT.

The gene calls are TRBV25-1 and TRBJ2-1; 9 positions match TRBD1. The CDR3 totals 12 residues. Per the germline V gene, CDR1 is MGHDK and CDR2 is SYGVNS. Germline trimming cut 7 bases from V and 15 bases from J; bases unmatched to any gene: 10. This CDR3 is CASTGTGFERFF. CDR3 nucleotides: TGTGCCAGCACCGGGACAGGGTTCGAGAGGTTCTTC.

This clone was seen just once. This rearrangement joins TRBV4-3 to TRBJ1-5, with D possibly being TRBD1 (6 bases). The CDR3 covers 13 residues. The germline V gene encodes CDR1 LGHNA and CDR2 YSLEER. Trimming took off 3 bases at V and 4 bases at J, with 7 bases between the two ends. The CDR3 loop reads CASSQDRNQPQHF. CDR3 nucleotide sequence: TGCGCCAGCAGCCAGGACAGAAATCAGCCCCAGCATTTT.

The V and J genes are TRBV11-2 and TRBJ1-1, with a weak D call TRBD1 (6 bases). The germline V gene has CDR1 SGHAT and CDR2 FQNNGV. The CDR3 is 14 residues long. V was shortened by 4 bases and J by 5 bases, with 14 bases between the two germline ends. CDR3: CASSSRGGVTEAFF. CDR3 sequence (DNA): TGTGCCAGCAGCTCTAGGGGGGGCGTGACTGAAGCTTTCTTT. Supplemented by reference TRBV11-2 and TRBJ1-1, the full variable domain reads EAGVAQSPRYKIIEKRQSVAFWCNPISGHATLYWYQQILGQGPKLLIQFQNNGVVDDSQLPKDRFSAERLKGVDSTLKIQPAKLEDSAVYLCASSSRGGVTEAFFGQGTRLTVV.

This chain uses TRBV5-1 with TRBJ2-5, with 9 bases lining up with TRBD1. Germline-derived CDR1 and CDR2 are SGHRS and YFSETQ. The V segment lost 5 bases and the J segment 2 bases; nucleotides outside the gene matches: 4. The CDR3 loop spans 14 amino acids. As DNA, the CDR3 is TGCGCCAGCAGGCTGGGACAGGGACAAGAGACCCAGTACTTC. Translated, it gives CASRLGQGQETQYF. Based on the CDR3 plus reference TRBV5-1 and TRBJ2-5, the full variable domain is KAGVTQTPRYLIKTRGQQVTLSCSPISGHRSVSWYQQTPGQGLQFLFEYFSETQRNKGNFPGRFSGRQFSNSRSEMNVSTLELGDSALYLCASRLGQGQETQYFGPGTRLLVL.